The 16 T cell receptor beta chains presented below share a single source sample, sequenced in a study of technical replicates of blood from a few donors (TCRdb year 2017). To prepare the library, the immunoSEQ multiplex PCR assay was applied. Here the immuneACCESS table is served through TCRdb, limited to in-frame sequences with V and J called. Missing clones are a known gap in these copies; in checked studies unresolved V genes cover under half, and the rest lacks a known reason. Recorded for this sample are some 49,000 clones; 80% to 95% of them occurred a single time. Under 5% of the sample goes to the ten largest clones. Sequenced input: PBMCs. These receptors were taken from a human donor in good health. Some clones in this sample may be carry-over from other donors' samples.

The chain employs TRBV27 and TRBJ2-7; 8 bases map to TRBD1. J was trimmed by 7 bases and V by 4 bases; bases with no gene match: 15. Germline CDR1 is MNHEY and CDR2 is SMNVEV (reference sequence). The CDR3 extends over 16 amino acids. The CDR3 sequence: CASSSSSGQGSREQYF. Written as DNA, the CDR3 is TGTGCCAGCAGTTCGTCTTCTGGACAGGGTTCGAGGGAGCAGTACTTC.

This chain joins TRBV2 and TRBJ1-5; TRBD1 matches at 7 bases. CDR3 size: 13 residues. V dropped 8 bases and J dropped 3; count of bases not matched to a gene: 4. Germline V gene data show CDR1 as SNHLY and CDR2 as FYNNEI. CDR3 nucleotide sequence: TGTGCCAGCCGACAGGGCCCCAATCAGCCCCAGCATTTT. It yields the protein CASRQGPNQPQHF. Looking up the rest from reference TRBV2 and TRBJ1-5 gives the full variable domain: EPEVTQTPSHQVTQMGQEVILRCVPISNHLYFYWYRQILGQKVEFLVSFYNNEISEKSEIFDDQFSVERPDGSNFTLKIRSTKLEDSAMYFCASRQGPNQPQHFGDGTRLSIL.

The chain is built from TRBV7-2 and TRBJ2-4; 8 bases are a match to TRBD2. The germline V gene encodes CDR1 SGHTA and CDR2 FQGNSA. After removal of 6 bases from V and 6 bases from J, the junction contained 4 bases not matched to a gene. The CDR3 runs to 13 residues. The CDR3 spells CASREAGGNIQYF. The DNA of the CDR3 is TGTGCCAGCAGGGAGGCGGGGGGAAACATTCAGTACTTC.

This clone was seen a single time. The chain uses TRBV7-2 and TRBJ1-6; D is perhaps TRBD1 (6 bases). From germline, CDR1 is SGHTA and CDR2 FQGNSA. The V end was cut by 5 bases, the J end by 9 bases, with 20 bases between. This CDR3 is built from 16 residues. CDR3 protein: CASSRTGIGDSSPLHF. CDR3 DNA: TGTGCCAGCAGCCGCACAGGGATTGGGGATAGTTCACCCCTCCACTTT. The variable domain in full, with the rest retrieved from reference TRBV7-2 and TRBJ1-6, is GAGVSQSPSNKVTEKGKDVELRCDPISGHTALYWYRQSLGQGLEFLIYFQGNSAPDKSGLPSDRFSAERTGGSVSTLTIQRTQQEDSAVYLCASSRTGIGDSSPLHFGNGTRLTVT.

This chain links TRBV7-8 with TRBJ2-2; TRBD1 might be the D (5 bases). CDR3 length equals 13 residues. Trimming took 3 bases from V and 7 from J, leaving 9 bases between them. Germline-derived CDR1 and CDR2 are SGHVS and FQNEAQ. CDR3 sequence reads: CASSLGPFGELFF. DNA of the CDR3: TGTGCCAGCAGCTTGGGGCCCTTCGGGGAGCTGTTTTTT.

The rearrangement links TRBV7-3 to TRBJ1-1, with D unclear. The CDR3 totals 13 residues. From germline, CDR1 is SGHTA and CDR2 FQGTGA. Trimming pared 2 bases from V and 1 base from J, leaving 5 bases between. CDR3 sequence: CASSLSGNTEAFF. Here the CDR3 DNA reads TGTGCCAGCAGCTTATCAGGGAACACTGAAGCTTTCTTT.

The chain joins TRBV5-4 to TRBJ2-3; D may correspond to TRBD1 or TRBD2 (5 bases each). The CDR3 runs to 15 residues. The V end lost 4 bases, the J end lost 7 bases, and 19 bases lay between the germline ends. The V gene's germline CDR1 is SGHNT and CDR2 YYREEE (reference sequence). The CDR3 loop reads CASSLGLAPGNTQYF. For the CDR3, the DNA is TGTGCCAGCAGCCTGGGGCTAGCCCCGGGAAATACGCAGTATTTT. Drawing the rest from reference TRBV5-4 and TRBJ2-3, the complete variable domain is ETGVTQSPTHLIKTRGQQVTLRCSSQSGHNTVSWYQQALGQGPQFIFQYYREEENGRGNFPPRFSGLQFPNYSSELNVNALELDDSALYLCASSLGLAPGNTQYFGPGTRLTVL.

The chain combines TRBV6-5 with TRBJ2-7; possible D gene TRBD1, 6 bases. Deletions cut 6 bases from V and 0 bases from J, with 15 bases between. CDR1 is MNHEY and CDR2 is SVGAGI in the germline V gene. This CDR3 comprises 15 residues. The CDR3 region has the DNA TGTGCCAGCAGCCCCCCGGGACACCGCTCCTACGAGCAGTACTTC. It translates to CASSPPGHRSYEQYF.

Only one count was recorded for this clone. The chain couples TRBV4-1 to TRBJ2-7; a possible D gene is TRBD2 (6 bases). The V end was cut by 3 bases, the J end by 3 bases, with 12 bases between. The CDR3 extends over 14 amino acids. CDR1 and CDR2 from the germline V gene are MGHRA and YSYEKL. CDR3 loop: CASSQETSYYEQYF. In nucleotides, the CDR3 is TGCGCCAGCAGCCAGGAGACTAGTTACTACGAGCAGTACTTC.

V and J are TRBV27 and TRBJ1-3; no clear D gene. V was trimmed by 2 bases and J by 3 bases, leaving 5 bases between them. The germline gives CDR1 MNHEY, CDR2 SMNVEV (reference sequence). CDR3 length equals 13 residues. CDR3 loop: CASSLQFGNTIYF. CDR3 in DNA: TGTGCCAGCAGTTTACAGTTTGGAAACACCATATATTTT.

The chain combines TRBV4-1 with TRBJ2-3; 15 bases match TRBD2. This CDR3 is built from 17 residues. V trimming: 3 bases; J trimming: 10 bases; junction bases outside the gene matches: 11. Germline V gene sequence: CDR1 MGHRA, CDR2 YSYEKL. The CDR3 nucleotides read TGCGCCAGCAGCCAGGGCTGGACTAGCGGGGGGGGGACGGCGCAGTATTTT. It translates to CASSQGWTSGGGTAQYF.

The genes are TRBV11-2 and TRBJ2-1; D unclear. V lost 2 bases and J lost 0, with 8 bases in between. There are 15 residues in the CDR3. Looked up from germline, CDR1 is SGHAT and CDR2 is FQNNGV. The CDR3 region has the DNA TGTGCCAGCAGCTTATTCGGTAGCTCCTACAATGAGCAGTTCTTC. This translates into CASSLFGSSYNEQFF.

The chain recombines TRBV7-9 with TRBJ1-4, with D tentatively TRBD1 (5 bases). This CDR3 has 14 residues. The V and J ends lost 5 bases and 8 bases respectively, with 15 bases between them. Germline lookup yields CDR1 SEHNR and CDR2 FQNEAQ (reference sequence). The DNA for the CDR3 is TGTGCCAGCAGCCGAGACAGTCCCGTGGAAAAACTGTTTTTT. It encodes CASSRDSPVEKLFF.

This clone was counted a few times. The chain links TRBV11-2 to TRBJ1-6; possibly TRBD1 for D (6 bases). The V gene's germline CDR1 is SGHAT and CDR2 FQNNGV. V was pared by 5 bases and J by 10 bases, with 15 bases between. CDR3 length equals 14 residues. In DNA, the CDR3 is TGTGCCAGCAGCCTGGGCAGGGGACAATCACCCCTCCACTTT. It is translated as CASSLGRGQSPLHF.

The chain employs TRBV7-6 and TRBJ2-1, with D unresolved. V lost 6 bases and J lost 8, with 17 bases in between. Per germline, CDR1 SGHVS and CDR2 FNYEAQ. The CDR3 length is 14 residues. CDR3 sequence: CASSLNDLRDEQFF. The CDR3 nucleotides read TGTGCCAGCAGTCTTAACGACTTACGGGATGAGCAGTTCTTC.

The chain links TRBV5-1 to TRBJ1-1, with D possibly being TRBD1 (5 bases). CDR3 size: 14 residues. The germline CDR1 and CDR2 sequences are SGHRS and YFSETQ. With 2 bases removed from V and 3 bases from J, the gap between germline ends came to 11 bases. Here the CDR3 DNA reads TGCGCCAGCAGCTTTCAGGGTGATCACACTGAAGCTTTCTTT. This sequence encodes CASSFQGDHTEAFF.